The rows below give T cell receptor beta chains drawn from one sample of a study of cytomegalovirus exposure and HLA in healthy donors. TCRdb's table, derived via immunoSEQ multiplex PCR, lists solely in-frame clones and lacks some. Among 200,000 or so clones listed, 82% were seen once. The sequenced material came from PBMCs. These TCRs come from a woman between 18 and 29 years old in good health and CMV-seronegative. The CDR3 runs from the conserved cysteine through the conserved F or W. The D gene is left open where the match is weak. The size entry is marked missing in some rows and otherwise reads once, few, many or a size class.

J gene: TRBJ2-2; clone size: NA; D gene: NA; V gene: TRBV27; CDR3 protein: CASRVVAGELFF; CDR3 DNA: TGTGCCAGCCGGGTAGTTGCCGGGGAGCTGTTTTTT
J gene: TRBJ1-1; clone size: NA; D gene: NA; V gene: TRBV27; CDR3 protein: CASSLQGLNTEAFF; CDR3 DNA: TGTGCCAGCAGTTTACAGGGCTTGAACACTGAAGCTTTCTTT
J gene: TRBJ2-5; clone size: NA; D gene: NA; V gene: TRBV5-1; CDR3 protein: CASSGAVPVGTQYF; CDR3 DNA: TGCGCCAGCAGTGGGGCGGTTCCCGTGGGGACCCAGTACTTC
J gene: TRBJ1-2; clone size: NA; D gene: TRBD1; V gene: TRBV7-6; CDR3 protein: CASSSTGQGAGGYTF; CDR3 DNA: TGTGCCAGCAGCTCAACGGGACAGGGGGCTGGGGGCTACACCTTC
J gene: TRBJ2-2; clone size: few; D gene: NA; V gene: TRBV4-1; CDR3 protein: CASSQGYGTKNTGELFF; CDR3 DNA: TGCGCCAGCAGCCAGGGATACGGGACAAAGAACACCGGGGAGCTGTTTTTT
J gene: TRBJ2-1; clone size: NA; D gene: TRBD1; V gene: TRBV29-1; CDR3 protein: CSVERGQATYNEQFF; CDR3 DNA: TGCAGCGTGGAGAGGGGACAGGCTACGTACAATGAGCAGTTCTTC
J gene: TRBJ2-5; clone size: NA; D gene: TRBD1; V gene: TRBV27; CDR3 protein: CASSLFSGGMTQYF; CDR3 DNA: TGTGCCAGCAGTTTATTTTCAGGGGGAATGACCCAGTACTTC
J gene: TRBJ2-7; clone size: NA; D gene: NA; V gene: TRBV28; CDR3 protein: CASSLGSLSYEQYF; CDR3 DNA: TGTGCCAGCAGTTTAGGGAGCCTCTCCTACGAGCAGTACTTC
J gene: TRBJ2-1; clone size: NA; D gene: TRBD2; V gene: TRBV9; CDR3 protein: CASSVTGGSSYNEQFF; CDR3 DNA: TGTGCCAGCAGCGTTACGGGAGGGTCTTCCTACAATGAGCAGTTCTTC
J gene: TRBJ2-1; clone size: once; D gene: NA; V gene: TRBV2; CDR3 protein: CASSSRTTQYNEQFF; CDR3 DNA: TGTGCCAGCAGTTCTCGGACTACACAATACAATGAGCAGTTCTTC
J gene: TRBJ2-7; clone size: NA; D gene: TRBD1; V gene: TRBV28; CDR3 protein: CASSSDRGRYEQYF; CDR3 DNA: TGTGCCAGCAGTTCGGACAGGGGGAGATACGAGCAGTACTTC
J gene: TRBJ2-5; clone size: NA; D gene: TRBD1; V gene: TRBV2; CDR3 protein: CASYRTGDRETQYF; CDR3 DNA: TGTGCCAGCTACCGGACAGGGGATCGAGAGACCCAGTACTTC
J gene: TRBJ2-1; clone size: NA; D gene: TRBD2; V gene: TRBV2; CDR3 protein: CASSGGGAHEQFF; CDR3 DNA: TGTGCCAGCAGTGGCGGGGGGGCCCATGAGCAGTTCTTC
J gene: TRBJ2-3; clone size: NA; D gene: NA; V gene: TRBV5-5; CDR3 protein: CASSLPQGKTDTQYF; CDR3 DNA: TGTGCCAGCAGCTTGCCGCAGGGTAAGACAGATACGCAGTATTTT
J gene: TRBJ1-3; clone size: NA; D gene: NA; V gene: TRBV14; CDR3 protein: CASSQGPGRGGDTIYF; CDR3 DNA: TGTGCCAGCAGCCAAGGCCCGGGAAGAGGGGGAGACACCATATATTTT
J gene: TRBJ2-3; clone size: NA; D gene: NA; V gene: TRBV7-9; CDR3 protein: CASSLQAGADTQYF; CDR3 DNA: TGTGCCAGCAGCTTACAGGCAGGGGCAGATACGCAGTATTTT
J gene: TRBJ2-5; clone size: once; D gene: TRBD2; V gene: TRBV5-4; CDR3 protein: CASSSPTSGGGETQYF; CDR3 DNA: TGTGCCAGCAGCTCGCCGACATCCGGGGGGGGAGAGACCCAGTACTTC
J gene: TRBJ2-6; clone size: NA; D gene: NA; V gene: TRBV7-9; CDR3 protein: CASSLGASGANVLTF; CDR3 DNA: TGTGCCAGCAGCTTAGGAGCCTCTGGGGCCAACGTCCTGACTTTC
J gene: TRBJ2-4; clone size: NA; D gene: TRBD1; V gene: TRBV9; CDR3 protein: CASTRTGGGNIQYF; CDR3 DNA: TGTGCCAGCACTAGGACAGGGGGAGGAAACATTCAGTACTTC
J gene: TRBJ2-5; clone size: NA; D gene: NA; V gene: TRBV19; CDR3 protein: CASSIFWRTDEETQYF; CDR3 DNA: TGTGCCAGTAGTATCTTTTGGAGAACGGATGAAGAGACCCAGTACTTC
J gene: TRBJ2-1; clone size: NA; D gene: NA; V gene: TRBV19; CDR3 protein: CASFPPGTLSYNEQFF; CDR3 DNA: TGTGCCAGTTTCCCACCCGGGACTCTCTCCTACAATGAGCAGTTCTTC
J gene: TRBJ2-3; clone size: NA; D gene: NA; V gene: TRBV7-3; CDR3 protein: CASSLGGQTDTQYF; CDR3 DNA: TGTGCCAGCAGCTTAGGGGGACAAACAGATACGCAGTATTTT
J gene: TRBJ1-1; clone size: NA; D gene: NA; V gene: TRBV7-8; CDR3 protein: CASSLAGVSTEAFF; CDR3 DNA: TGTGCCAGCAGCTTAGCAGGGGTGAGCACTGAAGCTTTCTTT
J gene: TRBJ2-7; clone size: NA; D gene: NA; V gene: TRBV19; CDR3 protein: CASTRGVNSPNYEQYF; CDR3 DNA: TGTGCCAGTACGCGCGGGGTGAACAGCCCGAACTACGAGCAGTACTTC
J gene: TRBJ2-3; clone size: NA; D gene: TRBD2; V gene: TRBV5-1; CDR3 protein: CASSLGGSGSGDTQYF; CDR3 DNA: TGCGCCAGCAGCTTGGGTGGTAGCGGGAGCGGGGATACGCAGTATTTT
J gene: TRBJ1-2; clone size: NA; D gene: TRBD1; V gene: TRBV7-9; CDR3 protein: CASSTGQGHGYTF; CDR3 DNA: TGTGCCAGCAGCACCGGACAGGGGCATGGCTACACCTTC
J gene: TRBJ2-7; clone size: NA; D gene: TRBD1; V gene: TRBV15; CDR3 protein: CATSRGQGFNEQYF; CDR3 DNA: TGTGCCACCAGCAGAGGACAGGGGTTTAACGAGCAGTACTTC
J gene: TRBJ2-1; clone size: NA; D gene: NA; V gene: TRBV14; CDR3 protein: CASSQFGSSYNEQFF; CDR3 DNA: TGTGCCAGCAGCCAGTTCGGGAGCTCCTACAATGAGCAGTTCTTC
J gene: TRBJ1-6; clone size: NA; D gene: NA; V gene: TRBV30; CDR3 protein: CALTVLNSPLHF; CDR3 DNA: TGTGCCTTGACAGTGCTTAATTCACCCCTCCACTTT
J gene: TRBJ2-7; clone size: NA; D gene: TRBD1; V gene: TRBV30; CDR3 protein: CAWSPGTGETFSYEQYF; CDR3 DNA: TGTGCCTGGAGCCCCGGGACAGGCGAAACATTCTCCTACGAGCAGTACTTC
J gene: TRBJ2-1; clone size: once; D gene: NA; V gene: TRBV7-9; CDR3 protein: CASSFYSRGVNEQFF; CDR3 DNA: TGTGCCAGCAGCTTTTATAGCAGGGGGGTGAATGAGCAGTTCTTC
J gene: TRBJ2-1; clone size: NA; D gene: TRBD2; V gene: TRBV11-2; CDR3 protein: CASSWARAGGYNEQFF; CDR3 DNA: TGTGCCAGCAGCTGGGCTCGTGCGGGGGGTTACAATGAGCAGTTCTTC
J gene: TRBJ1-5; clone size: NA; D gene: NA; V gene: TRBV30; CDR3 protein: CAWSRQVASNQPQHF; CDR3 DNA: TGTGCCTGGAGTCGACAGGTCGCAAGCAATCAGCCCCAGCATTTT
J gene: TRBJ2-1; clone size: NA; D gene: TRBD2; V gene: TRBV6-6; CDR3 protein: CASSYGGLANEQFF; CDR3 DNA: TGTGCCAGCAGTTACGGTGGACTAGCCAATGAGCAGTTCTTC
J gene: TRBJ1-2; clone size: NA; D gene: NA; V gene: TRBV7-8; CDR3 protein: CASSLSLQTNYGYTF; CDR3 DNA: TGTGCCAGCAGCTTAAGCCTACAGACTAACTATGGCTACACCTTC
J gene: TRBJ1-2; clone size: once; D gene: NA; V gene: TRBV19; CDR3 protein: CASSMFGGNGGYTF; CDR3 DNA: TGTGCCAGTAGTATGTTCGGGGGTAATGGTGGCTACACCTTC
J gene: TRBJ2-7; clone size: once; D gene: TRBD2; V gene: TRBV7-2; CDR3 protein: CASSLEPSGAYEQYF; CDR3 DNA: TGTGCCAGCAGCTTAGAACCTAGCGGGGCCTACGAGCAGTACTTC
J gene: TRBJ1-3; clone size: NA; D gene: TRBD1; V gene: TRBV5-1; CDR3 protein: CASSYGTAGNTIYF; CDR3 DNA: TGCGCCAGCAGCTACGGGACAGCTGGAAACACCATATATTTT
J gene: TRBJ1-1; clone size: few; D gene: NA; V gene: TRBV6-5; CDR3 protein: CASSQQSGMNTEAFF; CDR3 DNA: TGTGCCAGCAGTCAACAGTCAGGGATGAACACTGAAGCTTTCTTT
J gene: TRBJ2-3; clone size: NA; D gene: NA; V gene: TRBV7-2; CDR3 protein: CASSLESVSTDTQYF; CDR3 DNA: TGTGCCAGCAGCTTGGAGAGCGTTAGCACAGATACGCAGTATTTT
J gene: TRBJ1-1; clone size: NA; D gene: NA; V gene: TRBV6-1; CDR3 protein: CASSIWSRSTEAFF; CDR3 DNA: TGTGCCAGCAGTATCTGGAGTCGGAGCACTGAAGCTTTCTTT
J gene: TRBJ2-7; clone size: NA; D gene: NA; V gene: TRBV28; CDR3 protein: CASSLSIYEQYF; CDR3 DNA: TGTGCCAGCAGTTTATCCATCTACGAGCAGTACTTC
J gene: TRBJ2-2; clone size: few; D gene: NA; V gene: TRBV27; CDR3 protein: CASSSSNTGELFF; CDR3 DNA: TGTGCCAGCAGTTCCTCGAACACCGGGGAGCTGTTTTTT
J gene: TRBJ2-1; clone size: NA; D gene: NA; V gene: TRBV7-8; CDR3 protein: CASSLYSSYNEQFF; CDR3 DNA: TGTGCCAGCAGCTTATACAGCTCCTACAATGAGCAGTTCTTC
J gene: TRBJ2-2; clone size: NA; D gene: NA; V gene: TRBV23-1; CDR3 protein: CASTPHDGLSLTGELFF; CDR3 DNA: TGCGCCAGCACCCCCCACGATGGCTTATCCCTGACCGGGGAGCTGTTTTTT
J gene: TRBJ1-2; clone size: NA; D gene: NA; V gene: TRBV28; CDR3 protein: CASSPFPERYGYTF; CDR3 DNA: TGTGCCAGCAGTCCCTTCCCGGAGAGATATGGCTACACCTTC
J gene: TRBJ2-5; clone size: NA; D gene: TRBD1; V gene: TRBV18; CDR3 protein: CASSPGQGKETQYF; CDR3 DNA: TGTGCCAGCTCACCCGGACAGGGAAAAGAGACCCAGTACTTC
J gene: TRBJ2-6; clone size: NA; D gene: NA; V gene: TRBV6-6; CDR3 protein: CASSYEGTGANVLTF; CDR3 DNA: TGTGCCAGCAGTTACGAGGGCACTGGGGCCAACGTCCTGACTTTC
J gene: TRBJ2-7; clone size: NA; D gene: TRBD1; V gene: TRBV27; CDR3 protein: CASSQGTGGLYEQYF; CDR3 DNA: TGTGCCAGCAGTCAAGGGACAGGCGGATTATACGAGCAGTACTTC
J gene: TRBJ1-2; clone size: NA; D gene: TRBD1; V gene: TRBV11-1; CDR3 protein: CASSSDRGYGYTF; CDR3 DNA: TGTGCCAGCAGCTCGGACAGGGGCTATGGCTACACCTTC
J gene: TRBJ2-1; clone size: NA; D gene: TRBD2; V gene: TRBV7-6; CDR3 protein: CASSPRLAFEQFF; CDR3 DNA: TGTGCCAGCAGCCCCCGACTAGCTTTTGAGCAGTTCTTC
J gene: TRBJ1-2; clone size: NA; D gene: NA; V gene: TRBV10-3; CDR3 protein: CAIAERNYGYTF; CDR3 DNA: TGTGCCATCGCGGAGAGGAACTATGGCTACACCTTC
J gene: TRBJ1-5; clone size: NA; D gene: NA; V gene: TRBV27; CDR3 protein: CASSSLGGRQPQHF; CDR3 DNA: TGTGCCAGCAGCAGTTTAGGGGGTCGGCAGCCCCAGCATTTT
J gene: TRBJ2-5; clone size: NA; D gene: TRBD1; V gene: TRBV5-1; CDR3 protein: CASGTAEETQYF; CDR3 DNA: TGCGCCAGCGGGACAGCCGAAGAGACCCAGTACTTC
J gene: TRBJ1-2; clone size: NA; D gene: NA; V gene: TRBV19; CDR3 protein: CASSTGVGNYGYTF; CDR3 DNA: TGTGCCAGTAGTACAGGGGTTGGGAACTATGGCTACACCTTC